This T cell receptor beta chain was profiled in a study of beta chain features in type 1 diabetes. The investigators reverse transcribed all of the isolated RNA, so they sequenced expressed TCRB transcripts. Profiling relied on immunoSEQ multiplex PCR, and the TCRdb table lists in-frame clones only, not all of them. The sample has about 740,000 clones; 10% to 15% are singletons. Sorting produced populations that all topped 95% purity. The study's findings and limits: A moderate, significant TCRB CDR3 shortening appeared in type 1 diabetes across four CD4+ subsets.

The CDR3 covers 13 residues. Trimming shortened V by 1 base and J by 1 base, and 5 bases separated the two germline ends. CDR1 SGHDT and CDR2 YYEEEE come from the germline V gene. This clone was seen more than once but under ten times. Its specificity is not known. The specimen sequenced was naive CD4+ T cells from blood. The rearrangement joins TRBV5-6 to TRBJ1-1; D unclear. The clonotype was recovered from a man aged 18 to 30 with type 1 diabetes. In DNA, the CDR3 is TGTGCCAGCAGCTTGTCGACGAACACTGAAGCTTTCTTT. Translating gives CASSLSTNTEAFF.